Below, 13 T cell receptor beta chains from the same sample are listed, as sequenced in a study of early T cells in non-severe SARS-CoV-2 infection. TCRdb reprocessed the 5' RACE reads via MiXCR and lists one record per CDR3 protein. The sample consists of 95,000 to 150,000 distinct CDR3 sequences, just under 15% of them appearing once. The sample taken for sequencing was whole blood. The receptors originated from an adult who was a healthcare worker with PCR-confirmed SARS-CoV-2 infection or an uninfected control (not recorded which).

At least ten counts were recorded for this clonotype. The chain employs TRBV5-1 and TRBJ2-3, with TRBD1 identical over 9 bases. The germline gives CDR1 SGHRS, CDR2 YFSETQ. The CDR3 has 15 amino acids. Unmatched junction bases numbered 7, after V lost 3 bases and J lost 5 bases. CDR3 in amino acids: CASSWRTGAGDTQYF. Written as DNA, the CDR3 is TGCGCCAGCAGCTGGCGGACAGGGGCTGGAGATACGCAGTATTTT. Drawing the rest from reference TRBV5-1 and TRBJ2-3, the complete variable domain is KAGVTQTPRYLIKTRGQQVTLSCSPISGHRSVSWYQQTPGQGLQFLFEYFSETQRNKGNFPGRFSGRQFSNSRSEMNVSTLELGDSALYLCASSWRTGAGDTQYFGPGTRLTVL.

The sample holds many counts of this clonotype. This CDR3 reads CASSTGATNEKLFF. The CDR3 nucleotides read TGTGCCAGCAGTACAGGGGCGACTAATGAAAAACTGTTTTTT. This chain joins TRBV3-1 and TRBJ1-4; TRBD1 aligns across 7 bases. Germline V gives CDR1 LGHDT, CDR2 YNNKEL (reference sequence). The CDR3 spans 14 residues. V dropped 6 bases and J dropped 2; count of bases not matched to a gene: 3.

This rearrangement joins TRBV6-5 to TRBJ2-3, with unresolved D. The CDR3 is 14 residues long. Germline values: CDR1 MNHEY, CDR2 SVGAGI. Deletions cut 2 bases from V and 1 base from J, with 7 bases between. CDR3 coding DNA: TGTGCCAGCAGTTACGGCAGAGGCACAGATACGCAGTATTTT. It specifies CASSYGRGTDTQYF.

The sample holds many counts of this clonotype. The chain carries TRBV3-1 and TRBJ2-7, with unresolved D. This CDR3 contains 13 residues. The ends were cut back, 3 bases at V and 2 bases at J, with 8 bases in the middle. Germline CDR1 LGHDT, CDR2 YNNKEL (reference sequence). The CDR3 region has the DNA TGTGCCAGCAGCCACCGGCAGACCTACGAGCAGTACTTC. Translated, it gives CASSHRQTYEQYF.

The table lists this clonotype with a few counts. The chain combines TRBV27 with TRBJ1-1; weak D call: TRBD1 (5 bases). This CDR3 is 11 amino acids long. Germline CDR1 is MNHEY and CDR2 is SMNVEV (reference sequence). The ends were cut back, 3 bases at V and 9 bases at J, with 8 bases in the middle. The chain's CDR3 is CASSFEGKAFF. The CDR3 nucleotides are TGTGCCAGCAGTTTCGAGGGGAAAGCTTTCTTT.

At least ten counts were recorded for this clonotype. This chain links TRBV5-6 with TRBJ2-7, with TRBD2 as a possible D gene (6 bases). CDR3 length: 14 residues. V lost 4 bases, J lost 6 bases, and 17 bases lay in between. Germline CDR1 SGHDT, CDR2 YYEEEE. CDR3 DNA: TGTGCCAGCAGCATTGCGGGGTCCGCTTTCGAGCAGTACTTC. Its translation is CASSIAGSAFEQYF.

This clonotype was counted between two and nine times. The chain couples TRBV2 to TRBJ2-2, with D maybe TRBD2 (5 bases). The ends were cut back, 8 bases at V and 2 bases at J, with 18 bases in the middle. CDR3 length: 16 residues. Germline lookup yields CDR1 SNHLY and CDR2 FYNNEI. Here the CDR3 DNA reads TGTGCCAGCGAGACCTTTTTGAGGGCTAACACCGGGGAGCTGTTTTTT. Translation gives CASETFLRANTGELFF. The full variable domain, in which reference TRBV2 and TRBJ2-2 provide the parts outside the CDR3, is EPEVTQTPSHQVTQMGQEVILRCVPISNHLYFYWYRQILGQKVEFLVSFYNNEISEKSEIFDDQFSVERPDGSNFTLKIRSTKLEDSAMYFCASETFLRANTGELFFGEGSRLTVL.

This clonotype appeared many times. Here the CDR3 DNA reads TGTGCCATCAAGGGGCCCTCCTACAATGAGCAGTTCTTC. Translated: CAIKGPSYNEQFF. The chain employs TRBV10-3 and TRBJ2-1; possibly TRBD1 for D (5 bases). V lost 7 bases and J lost 0, with 7 bases in between. CDR1 and CDR2 (germline): ENHRY, SYGVKD. The CDR3 is 13 amino acids.

In its sample, this clonotype was seen many times. The genes are TRBV18 and TRBJ1-2; TRBD1 is a possible D gene (6 bases). This CDR3 region has 15 residues. The V end lost 3 bases, the J end lost 7 bases, and 18 bases lay between the germline ends. Germline loops: CDR1 KGHSH, CDR2 LQKENI. DNA for the CDR3: TGTGCCAGCTCACCTATTGAAGGGGGAGGATTTGGCTACACCTTC. Translation: CASSPIEGGGFGYTF. Filled out from reference TRBV18 and TRBJ1-2, the complete variable domain reads NAGVMQNPRHLVRRRGQEARLRCSPMKGHSHVYWYRQLPEEGLKFMVYLQKENIIDESGMPKERFSAEFPKEGPSILRIQQVVRGDSAAYFCASSPIEGGGFGYTFGSGTRLTVV.

This clonotype was counted ten times or more. Its ends do not fully match the called genes, so a read error is possible. This rearrangement joins TRBV5-4 to TRBJ2-6, with D perhaps matching TRBD1 (6 bases). CDR1 is SGHNT, CDR2 YYREEE, per germline (reference sequence). The CDR3 is made up of 13 amino acids. The CDR3, as DNA: TGTGCCAGCAGCTCGGGGACAACGAACGTCCTGATTTTC. It encodes CASSSGTTNVLIF.

This clonotype was seen a handful of times. The chain employs TRBV2 and TRBJ2-1, with unresolved D. This CDR3 spans 15 amino acids. The ends were cut back, 6 bases at V and 9 bases at J, with 21 bases in the middle. Looked up from germline, CDR1 is SNHLY and CDR2 is FYNNEI. CDR3 DNA sequence: TGTGCCAGCAGCCGCAGGACCACCCGCGGTTTTGAGCAGTTCTTC. Translating gives CASSRRTTRGFEQFF.

This clonotype came up a few times. This chain joins TRBV10-3 and TRBJ2-5; D unclear. V lost 0 bases and J lost 5, with 7 bases in between. CDR1 is ENHRY, CDR2 SYGVKD, per germline. This CDR3 spans 13 amino acids. The CDR3 coding sequence is TGTGCCATCAGTGAGTCAGGAGTTGAGACCCAGTACTTC. Amino acid sequence: CAISESGVETQYF.

The chain joins TRBV12-3 or TRBV12-4 to TRBJ2-2; D uncertain. CDR3 length: 12 amino acids. The V end was cut by 6 bases, the J end by 8 bases, with 10 bases between. DNA for the CDR3: TGTGCCAGCAGCCCGGAACTGGGGGAGCTGTTTTTT. Translation: CASSPELGELFF.